This TCR beta chain was retrieved from a study of regulatory T cells in long-lasting Graves disease. Time point of the sample: persistent/refractory GD, antithyroid drugs over 5 years with positive TRAb. PBMC-extracted RNA yielded the TCR library. Germline trimming cut 4 bases from V and 7 bases from J; bases unmatched to any gene: 12. This CDR3 is built from 16 residues. Looked up from germline, CDR1 is LNHDA and CDR2 is SQIVND (reference sequence). Building the TCR beta libraries relied on iRepertoire HTBI primers, and CDR3 regions underwent Arm-PCR. Per the study methods: Throughout the samples, researchers identified roughly 60 TRBV and some 14 TRBJ segments. TCRdb ran MiXCR on the multiplex PCR reads and lists one entry per CDR3 protein. The V and J calls come from TCRdb's annotation, not from the publication. Here the sample spans more than 350,000 distinct CDR3 sequences, under 25% being singletons.

The J gene is TRBJ1-5, the V gene TRBV19; 8 positions agree with TRBD1. The sample consisted of peripheral blood mononuclear cells (PBMCs), taken when the disease was refractory, from a patient treated with antithyroid drugs. The origin of this receptor is a female donor with Graves disease. The CDR3 sequence: CASSTYHDRGRQPQHF. The CDR3 DNA is TGTGCCAGTAGTACCTACCATGACAGGGGTCGCCAGCCCCAGCATTTT.